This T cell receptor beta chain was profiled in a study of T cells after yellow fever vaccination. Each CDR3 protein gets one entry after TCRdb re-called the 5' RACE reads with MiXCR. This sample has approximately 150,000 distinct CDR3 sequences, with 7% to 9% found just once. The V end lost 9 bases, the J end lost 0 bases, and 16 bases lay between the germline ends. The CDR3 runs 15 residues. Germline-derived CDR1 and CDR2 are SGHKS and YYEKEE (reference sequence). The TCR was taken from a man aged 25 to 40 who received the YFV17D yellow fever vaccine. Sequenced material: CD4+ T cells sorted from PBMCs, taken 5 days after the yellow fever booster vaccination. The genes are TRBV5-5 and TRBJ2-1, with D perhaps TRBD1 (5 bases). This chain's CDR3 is CAMSLGLRSYNEQFF. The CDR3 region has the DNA TGTGCCATGAGCCTGGGGCTCCGCTCCTACAATGAGCAGTTCTTC.